The clone carrying this T cell receptor beta chain was seen only once. The antigen is undetermined. Using immunoSEQ multiplex PCR, the repertoire was profiled, and TCRdb retains in-frame clones only, with some absent. The data contain 40,000 or so clones, approximately 80% of them singletons. V lost 1 base and J lost 2, with 10 bases in between. The CDR3 is made up of 14 amino acids. From germline, CDR1 is SGHRS and CDR2 YFSETQ. This entry belongs to a study of OX40 agonist ivuxolimab in advanced cancers. Study information: Anti-PD-1, anti-PD-L1 or anti-CTLA-4 therapy given earlier was allowed, and roughly 40% had some.

General study points: Expanded peripheral T-cell antigen specificity went undetermined.

Anyone with autoimmune disease history or systemic immunosuppression was excluded. This chain uses TRBV5-1 with TRBJ2-7; weak D call: TRBD2 (6 bases). The source is an adult with an advanced solid tumor such as melanoma, head and neck, liver or kidney cancer. The sequenced sample was CD4+ or CD8+ T cells sorted from blood, obtained in a trial of the OX40 agonist ivuxolimab. The CDR3 sequence is CASSLRGEPYEQYF. The CDR3 bases are TGCGCCAGCAGCTTGCGCGGGGAACCCTACGAGCAGTACTTC. Full variable domain (missing parts from reference TRBV5-1 and TRBJ2-7): KAGVTQTPRYLIKTRGQQVTLSCSPISGHRSVSWYQQTPGQGLQFLFEYFSETQRNKGNFPGRFSGRQFSNSRSEMNVSTLELGDSALYLCASSLRGEPYEQYFGPGTRLTVT.